The 5 T cell receptor beta chains below come from one sample, sequenced in a study of CD8+ T cells in alopecia areata. Researchers sorted CD4+ cells into CD25+CD127- cells for a few patients. Sequencing relied on a cDNA template that was reverse transcribed from extracted RNA. The data were produced by immunoSEQ multiplex PCR, yet TCRdb's version contains in-frame clones alone and is incomplete. Of about 14,000 clones listed, roughly 58% were seen once; the top ten hold 3.9%. Sequencing was done on a sample of CD4+ Tregs sorted from blood. The origin of the receptors is a human donor with alopecia areata.

In this sample, this clone is large. The rearrangement links TRBV5-4 to TRBJ1-4; no clear D. CDR3 length: 11 amino acids. Germline values: CDR1 SGHNT, CDR2 YYREEE (reference sequence). V lost 4 bases to trimming and J lost 6 bases, with 4 bases between them. CDR3 region: CASSRDEKLFF. The CDR3 DNA reads TGTGCCAGCAGCCGGGATGAAAAACTGTTTTTT.

The V call is TRBV6-1, the J call TRBJ1-5; D perhaps matches TRBD1 (6 bases). Germline CDR1 MNHNS, CDR2 SASEGT. The V and J ends lost 6 bases and 4 bases respectively, with 13 bases between them. The CDR3 loop spans 14 amino acids. This CDR3 is CASRPGVLNQPQHF. CDR3 in DNA: TGTGCCAGCAGGCCAGGGGTATTAAATCAGCCCCAGCATTTT.

The chain combines TRBV7-2 with TRBJ2-5, with D hard to call. The DNA end lines up better with TRBJ2-7; the J call may be wrong. The CDR3 sequence is 14 residues long. CDR1 is SGHTA, CDR2 FQGNSA, per germline. As DNA, the CDR3 is TGTGCCAGCAGCTTAGACCGCAACTCCTACGAGCAGTACTTC. Encoded protein: CASSLDRNSYEQYF.

The count of this clone is one. This rearrangement joins TRBV6-5 to TRBJ1-1; D gene unclear. This CDR3 has 14 amino acids. V lost 0 bases to trimming and J lost 14 bases, with 19 bases between them. Germline loops: CDR1 MNHEY, CDR2 SVGAGI. CDR3 residues: CASSYSDGGPKAFF. DNA of the CDR3: TGTGCCAGCAGTTACTCCGACGGAGGACCCAAGGCGTTCTTT.

To note about this clone: The junction departs from the called germline gene at one end, perhaps through a read error. This rearrangement joins TRBV28 to TRBJ2-1; D tentatively fits TRBD1 or TRBD2 (5 bases each). CDR3 length: 12 residues. The germline V gene encodes CDR1 MDHEN and CDR2 SYDVKM. The DNA for the CDR3 is TGTGCCAGCAGTTTATTACGGGGCGTTTTTATCTTC. It is translated as CASSLLRGVFIF.